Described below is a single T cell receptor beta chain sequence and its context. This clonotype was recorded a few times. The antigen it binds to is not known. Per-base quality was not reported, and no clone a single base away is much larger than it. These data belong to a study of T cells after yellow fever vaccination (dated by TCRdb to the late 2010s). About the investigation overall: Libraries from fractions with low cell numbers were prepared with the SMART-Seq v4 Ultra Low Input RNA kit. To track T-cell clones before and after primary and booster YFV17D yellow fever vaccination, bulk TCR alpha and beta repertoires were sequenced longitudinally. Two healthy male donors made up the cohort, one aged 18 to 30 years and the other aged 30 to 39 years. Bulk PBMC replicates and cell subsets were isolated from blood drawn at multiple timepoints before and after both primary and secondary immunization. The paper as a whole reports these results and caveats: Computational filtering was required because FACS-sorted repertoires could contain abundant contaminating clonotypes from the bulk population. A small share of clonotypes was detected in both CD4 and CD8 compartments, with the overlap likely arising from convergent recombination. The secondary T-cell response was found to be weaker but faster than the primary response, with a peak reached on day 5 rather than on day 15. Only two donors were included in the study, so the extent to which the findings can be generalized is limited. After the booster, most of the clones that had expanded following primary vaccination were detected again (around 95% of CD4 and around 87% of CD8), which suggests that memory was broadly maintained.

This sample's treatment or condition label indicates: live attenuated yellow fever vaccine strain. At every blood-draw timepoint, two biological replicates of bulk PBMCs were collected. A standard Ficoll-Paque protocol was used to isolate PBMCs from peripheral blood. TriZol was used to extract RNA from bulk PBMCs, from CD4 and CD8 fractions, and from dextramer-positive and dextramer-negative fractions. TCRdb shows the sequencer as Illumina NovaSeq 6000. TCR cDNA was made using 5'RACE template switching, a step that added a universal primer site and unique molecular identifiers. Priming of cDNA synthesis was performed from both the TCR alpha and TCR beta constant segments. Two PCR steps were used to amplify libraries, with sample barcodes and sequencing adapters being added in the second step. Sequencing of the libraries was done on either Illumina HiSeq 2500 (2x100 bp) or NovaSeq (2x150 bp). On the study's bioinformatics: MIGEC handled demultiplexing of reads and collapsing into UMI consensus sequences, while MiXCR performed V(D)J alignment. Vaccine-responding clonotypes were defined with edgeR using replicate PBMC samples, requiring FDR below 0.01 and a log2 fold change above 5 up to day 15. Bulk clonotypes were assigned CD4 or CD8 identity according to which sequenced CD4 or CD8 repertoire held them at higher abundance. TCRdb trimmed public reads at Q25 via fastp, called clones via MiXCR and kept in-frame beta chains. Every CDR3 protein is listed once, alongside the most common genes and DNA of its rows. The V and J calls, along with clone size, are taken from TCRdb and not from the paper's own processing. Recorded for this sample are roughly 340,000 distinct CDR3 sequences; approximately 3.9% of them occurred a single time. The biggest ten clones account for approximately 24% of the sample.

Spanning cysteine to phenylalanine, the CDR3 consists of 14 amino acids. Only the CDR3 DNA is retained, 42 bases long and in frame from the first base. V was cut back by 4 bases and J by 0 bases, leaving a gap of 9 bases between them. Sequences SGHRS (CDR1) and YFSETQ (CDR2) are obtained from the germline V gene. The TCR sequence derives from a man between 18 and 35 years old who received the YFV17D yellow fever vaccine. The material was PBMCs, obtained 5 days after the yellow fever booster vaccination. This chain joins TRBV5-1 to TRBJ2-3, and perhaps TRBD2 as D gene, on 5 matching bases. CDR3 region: CASSLWRSTDTQYF. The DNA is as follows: TGCGCCAGCAGCCTATGGAGGAGCACAGATACGCAGTATTTT.